A selection of T cell receptor beta chains follows, all from one sample in a study of T cells in Graves' hyperthyroidism and ophthalmopathy. A single record per CDR3 protein comes from TCRdb applying MiXCR to the multiplex PCR reads. The sample includes about 350,000 distinct CDR3 sequences, around 14% seen only once; the top ten take around 25%. Material: blood. Receptors were obtained from a woman aged 30 to 39 with Graves' hyperthyroidism. Both conserved end residues are part of each CDR3. The order of the fields is J gene, V gene, clone size, D gene, CDR3 protein, CDR3 DNA. A D gene is named only where the DNA matches it firmly. Clone size is given for some rows only: seen once, a few or many times, or a class if the clone is expanded.

j_gene: TRBJ2-1
v_gene: TRBV30
abundance: many
d_gene: TRBD1
CDR3aa: CACTDRGQQFF
CDR3nt: TGTGCCTGCACGGACAGGGGTCAGCAGTTCTTC

j_gene: TRBJ2-7
v_gene: TRBV4-3
abundance: -
d_gene: TRBD2
CDR3aa: CASSQDRLAGVREQYF
CDR3nt: TGCGCCAGCAGCCAAGATCGACTAGCGGGAGTAAGAGAGCAGTACTTC

j_gene: TRBJ2-3
v_gene: TRBV7-3
abundance: -
d_gene: -
CDR3aa: CASSLQDGADTQYF
CDR3nt: TGTGCCAGCAGCTTACAGGATGGCGCAGATACGCAGTATTTT

j_gene: TRBJ2-1
v_gene: TRBV20-1
abundance: -
d_gene: -
CDR3aa: CSAPLGRHEQFF
CDR3nt: TGCAGTGCCCCACTAGGCAGGCATGAGCAGTTCTTC

j_gene: TRBJ1-4
v_gene: TRBV4-3
abundance: -
d_gene: -
CDR3aa: CASSQGGGVEKLFF
CDR3nt: TGCGCCAGCAGCCAAGGCGGAGGGGTTGAAAAACTGTTTTTT

j_gene: TRBJ2-7
v_gene: TRBV7-2
abundance: many
d_gene: -
CDR3aa: CASSLGGISVEQYF
CDR3nt: TGTGCCAGCAGCTTAGGTGGGATAAGTGTCGAGCAGTACTTC

j_gene: TRBJ2-3
v_gene: TRBV5-1
abundance: -
d_gene: -
CDR3aa: CASSPELVSDTQYF
CDR3nt: TGCGCCAGCAGCCCTGAACTAGTTTCAGATACGCAGTATTTT

j_gene: TRBJ2-1
v_gene: TRBV12-3/TRBV12-4
abundance: many
d_gene: -
CDR3aa: CASSPLAGLSNEQFF
CDR3nt: TGTGCCAGCAGTCCATTGGCAGGGTTGTCCAATGAGCAGTTCTTC

j_gene: TRBJ2-2
v_gene: TRBV6-2/TRBV6-3
abundance: many
d_gene: -
CDR3aa: CASSTSRAFGELFF
CDR3nt: TGTGCCAGCTCCACTTCGAGGGCGTTCGGGGAGCTGTTTTTT

j_gene: TRBJ1-5
v_gene: TRBV6-1
abundance: many
d_gene: TRBD1
CDR3aa: CASSEADRRWMGNQPQHF
CDR3nt: TGTGCCAGCAGTGAAGCGGACAGGCGCTGGATGGGCAATCAGCCCCAGCATTTT